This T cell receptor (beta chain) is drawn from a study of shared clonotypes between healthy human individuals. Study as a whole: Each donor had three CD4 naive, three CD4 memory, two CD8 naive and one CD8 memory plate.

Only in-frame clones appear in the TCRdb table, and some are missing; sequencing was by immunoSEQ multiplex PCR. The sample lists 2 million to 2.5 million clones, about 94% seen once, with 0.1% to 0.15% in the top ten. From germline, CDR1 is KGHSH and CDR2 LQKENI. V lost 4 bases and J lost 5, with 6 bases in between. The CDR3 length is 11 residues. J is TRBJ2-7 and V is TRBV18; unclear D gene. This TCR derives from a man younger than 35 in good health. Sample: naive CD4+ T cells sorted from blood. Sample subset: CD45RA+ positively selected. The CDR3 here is CASSLKHEQYF. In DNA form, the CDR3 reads TGTGCCAGCTCACTTAAACACGAGCAGTACTTC.